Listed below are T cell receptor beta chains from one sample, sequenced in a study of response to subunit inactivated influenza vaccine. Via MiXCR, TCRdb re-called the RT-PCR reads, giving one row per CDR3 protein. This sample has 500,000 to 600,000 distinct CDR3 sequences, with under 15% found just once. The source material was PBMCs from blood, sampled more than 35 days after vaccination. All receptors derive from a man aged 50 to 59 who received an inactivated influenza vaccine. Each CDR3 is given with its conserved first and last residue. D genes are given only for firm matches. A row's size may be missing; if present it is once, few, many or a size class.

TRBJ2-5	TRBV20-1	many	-	CSARDFGGRQETQYF	TGCAGTGCTAGAGATTTCGGGGGACGGCAAGAGACCCAGTACTTC
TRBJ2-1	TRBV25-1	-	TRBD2	CASSVGLAPYNEQFF	TGTGCCAGCAGTGTAGGACTAGCACCCTACAATGAGCAGTTCTTC
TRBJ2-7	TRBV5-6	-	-	CASSSQNYEQYF	TGTGCCAGCAGCTCCCAGAATTACGAGCAGTACTTC
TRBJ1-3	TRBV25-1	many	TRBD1	CASSDTGGSNTIYF	TGTGCCAGCAGTGATACAGGGGGCTCGAACACCATATATTTT
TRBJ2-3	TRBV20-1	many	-	CSADPGTYTQYF	TGCAGTGCCGACCCCGGGACGTATACGCAGTATTTT
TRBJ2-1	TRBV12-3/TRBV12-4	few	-	CASSLTVPYNEQFF	TGTGCCAGCAGTTTGACAGTGCCCTACAATGAGCAGTTCTTC
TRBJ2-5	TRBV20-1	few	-	CSAPPWSQETQYF	TGCAGTGCTCCTCCCTGGTCCCAAGAGACCCAGTACTTC
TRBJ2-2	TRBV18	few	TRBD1	CASSPDRVHGELFF	TGTGCCAGCTCACCGGACAGGGTCCACGGGGAGCTGTTTTTT
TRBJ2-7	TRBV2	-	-	CASNEGRSYEQYF	TGTGCCAGCAACGAGGGGCGGTCCTACGAGCAGTACTTC
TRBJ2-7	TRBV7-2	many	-	CASSPGRYEQYF	TGTGCCAGCAGCCCGGGCCGCTACGAGCAGTACTTC
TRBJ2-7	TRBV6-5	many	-	CASSYQLGRPEQYF	TGTGCCAGCAGTTATCAGCTAGGGCGACCCGAGCAGTACTTC
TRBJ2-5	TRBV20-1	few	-	CSAREGRYGQTQYF	TGCAGTGCTAGAGAAGGCCGGTACGGGCAGACCCAGTACTTC
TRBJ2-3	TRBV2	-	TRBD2	CASILPGLAGGTDTQYF	TGTGCCAGCATTCTTCCCGGACTAGCGGGGGGCACAGATACGCAGTATTTT
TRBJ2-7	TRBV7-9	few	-	CASSLESGELVEQYF	TGTGCCAGCAGCTTAGAGTCAGGGGAGCTTGTCGAGCAGTACTTC
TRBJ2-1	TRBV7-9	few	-	CASSRSYYNEQFF	TGTGCCAGCAGCCGTTCGTACTACAATGAGCAGTTCTTC
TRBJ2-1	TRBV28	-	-	CASSQSAARILEQFF	TGTGCCAGCAGCCAGTCGGCCGCCAGGATATTAGAGCAGTTCTTC
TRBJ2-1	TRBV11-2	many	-	CASSLEPGEGEQFF	TGTGCCAGCAGCTTAGAACCAGGGGAAGGTGAGCAGTTCTTC
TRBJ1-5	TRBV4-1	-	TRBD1	CASSTGADQPQHF	TGCGCCAGCTCAACAGGGGCGGATCAGCCCCAGCATTTT
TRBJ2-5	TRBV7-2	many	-	CASTSRETQYF	TGTGCCAGCACGAGTCGGGAGACCCAGTACTTC
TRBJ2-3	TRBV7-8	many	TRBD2	CASSPTSGGTDTQYF	TGTGCCAGCAGCCCCACTAGCGGAGGCACAGATACGCAGTATTTT
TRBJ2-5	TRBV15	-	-	CATSRVGLLKETQYF	TGTGCCACCAGCAGAGTGGGACTCCTAAAAGAGACCCAGTACTTC
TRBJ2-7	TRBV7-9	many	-	CASSFTQGYEQYF	TGTGCCAGCAGCTTTACCCAGGGGTACGAGCAGTACTTC
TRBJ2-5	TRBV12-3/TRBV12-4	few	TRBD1	CASTLGQGYQETQYF	TGTGCCAGCACCCTGGGACAGGGATACCAAGAGACCCAGTACTTC
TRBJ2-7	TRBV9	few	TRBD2	CASSVEGWASGMQYF	TGTGCCAGCAGCGTAGAAGGCTGGGCTAGCGGGATGCAGTACTTC
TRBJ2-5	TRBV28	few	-	CASSPGSLYQETQYF	TGTGCCAGCAGCCCCGGGTCCCTGTACCAAGAGACCCAGTACTTC
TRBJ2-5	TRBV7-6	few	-	CASSQWTANTYQETQYF	TGTGCCAGCAGTCAATGGACAGCGAACACATACCAAGAGACCCAGTACTTC
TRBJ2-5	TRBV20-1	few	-	CSFKEETQYF	TGCAGTTTCAAGGAAGAGACCCAGTACTTC
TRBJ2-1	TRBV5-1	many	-	CASSHRDNLSHEQFF	TGCGCCAGCAGTCACCGGGACAATCTGAGCCATGAGCAGTTCTTC
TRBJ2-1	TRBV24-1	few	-	CATRKLDYNEQFF	TGTGCCACCAGGAAACTCGACTACAATGAGCAGTTCTTC